These T cell receptor beta chains were read from a single sample in a study of blood T cell repertoires in COVID-19. Clones were sequenced by immunoSEQ multiplex PCR, and TCRdb holds only the in-frame ones, with some missing. The sample contains approximately 290,000 clones, approximately 83% of which appear only once. Material: PBMCs or T cells enriched from blood (not recorded which). These receptors came from a woman aged 25-40 years who had recovered from COVID-19. Each CDR3 is given with its conserved first and last residue. Each record gives: V gene, D gene, clone size, J gene, CDR3 DNA, CDR3 protein. D genes are given only for firm matches. Clone size is not always given. Where it is, it says once, few, many or a class for expanded clones.

TRBV27	NA	few	TRBJ1-6	TGTGCCAGCAGTTCTTTGAGCCCTAATTCACCCCTCCACTTT	CASSSLSPNSPLHF
TRBV30	TRBD2	NA	TRBJ2-5	TGTGCCTGGAGTGTTGTGGGACTAGCGGGATATTTCCAAGAGACCCAGTACTTC	CAWSVVGLAGYFQETQYF
TRBV28	TRBD1	NA	TRBJ2-2	TGTGCCAGCAATACCGGACAGGGCAGGGCCGGGGAGCTGTTTTTT	CASNTGQGRAGELFF
TRBV28	TRBD1	NA	TRBJ2-7	TGTGCCAGCAGCCTTACAGGGGGCTCGGCCTACGAGCAGTACTTC	CASSLTGGSAYEQYF
TRBV4-2	TRBD2	NA	TRBJ2-1	TGTGCCAGCAGCCAATATACTAGCGGGAGCGATGAGCAGTTCTTC	CASSQYTSGSDEQFF
TRBV6-1	NA	NA	TRBJ1-3	TGTGCCAGCAGTGACAGGTACTCTGGAAACACCATATATTTT	CASSDRYSGNTIYF
TRBV21-1	NA	NA	TRBJ2-3	TGTGCCAGCAGAGGGACAAAGAGCACAGATACGCAGTATTTT	CASRGTKSTDTQYF
TRBV5-4	NA	NA	TRBJ1-2	TGTGCCAGCAGCTTGGGTCAGGTCCTTAACTATGGCTACACCTTC	CASSLGQVLNYGYTF
TRBV23-1	TRBD1	NA	TRBJ2-5	TGCGCCAGCAGTCAAACACGACAGGGGGCTGAGACCCAGTACTTC	CASSQTRQGAETQYF
TRBV10-2	TRBD1	NA	TRBJ2-6	TGCGCCAGCAGAGGGCAGGGGGTCCAGGCTGGGGCCAACGTCCTGACTTTC	CASRGQGVQAGANVLTF
TRBV7-6	NA	NA	TRBJ1-1	TGTGCCAGCAGCTATACCGGGACAACTGAAGCTTTCTTT	CASSYTGTTEAFF
TRBV11-2	TRBD2	NA	TRBJ2-1	TGTGCCAGCAGCTTAGCCCCGACTAGCGGGAGAAGGAATGAGCAGTTCTTC	CASSLAPTSGRRNEQFF
TRBV30	TRBD2	few	TRBJ2-1	TGTGCCTGGAGTACCCCGGGTAGCGGGAGGGGATATGAGCAGTTCTTC	CAWSTPGSGRGYEQFF
TRBV5-1	NA	few	TRBJ1-1	TGCGCCAGCAGCCCTGAGGGAGGTAACACTGAAGCTTTCTTT	CASSPEGGNTEAFF
TRBV6-4	TRBD1	NA	TRBJ2-5	TGTGCCAGCAGTGACTCTGCAGGGGGCAAAGAGACCCAGTACTTC	CASSDSAGGKETQYF
TRBV25-1	NA	NA	TRBJ1-1	TGTGCCAGCAGTGAATATGAAGCAGGGAACACTGAAGCTTTCTTT	CASSEYEAGNTEAFF
TRBV7-4	TRBD1	NA	TRBJ1-2	TGTGCCAGCAGCCCACGGGACAGGGTAAGGGCGGCCTATGGCTACACCTTC	CASSPRDRVRAAYGYTF
TRBV3-1/TRBV3-2	NA	once	TRBJ1-3	TGTGCCAGCAGCCAAGATAGAAACACCATATATTTT	CASSQDRNTIYF
TRBV18	NA	NA	TRBJ2-5	TGTGCCAGCTCACCGGGGGCGAGGGAGACCCAGTACTTC	CASSPGARETQYF
TRBV18	TRBD1	NA	TRBJ1-2	TGTGCCAGCTCCCCAGACAGGGATAACTATGGCTACACCTTC	CASSPDRDNYGYTF
TRBV19	NA	NA	TRBJ1-1	TGTGCCAGTAGTACAGCTACAGGGTTCGGCACTGAAGCTTTCTTT	CASSTATGFGTEAFF
TRBV5-6	TRBD2	once	TRBJ2-1	TGTGCCAGCAGCTTAGGACTAGCGGGAGTCTTGTCCTACAATGAGCAGTTCTTC	CASSLGLAGVLSYNEQFF
TRBV5-1	NA	NA	TRBJ1-3	TGCGCCAGCAGCAAGGACTCAGCTGGAAACACCATATATTTT	CASSKDSAGNTIYF
TRBV15	NA	NA	TRBJ2-2	TGTGCCACCAGCAGAGATCGTGGTGGGAGTACGGCCAACACCGGGGAGCTGTTTTTT	CATSRDRGGSTANTGELFF
TRBV4-1	TRBD1	few	TRBJ1-5	TGCGCCAGCAGCCAAGCAGACAGGGATAGCCAGCCCCAGCATTTT	CASSQADRDSQPQHF
TRBV5-1	TRBD1	NA	TRBJ1-1	TGCGCCAGCAGCCCCATGGACGGGACAGATGCTTTCTTT	CASSPMDGTDAFF
TRBV19	TRBD2	NA	TRBJ2-1	TGTGCCAGTAGTTGGGCGGGAGGTCTTGGCAATGAGCAGTTCTTC	CASSWAGGLGNEQFF
TRBV4-2	TRBD1	NA	TRBJ2-5	TGTGCCAGCAGCCAAGAGGGGACAGGCTGGGAGACCCAGTACTTC	CASSQEGTGWETQYF
TRBV29-1	TRBD1	NA	TRBJ1-1	TGCAGCGTTGCGGGACAGCTGAACACTGAAGCTTTCTTT	CSVAGQLNTEAFF
TRBV6-6	NA	NA	TRBJ2-7	TGTGCCAGCAGTCAAGCAACTCTAGCGTCCCCCTACGAGCAGTACTTC	CASSQATLASPYEQYF
TRBV10-2	NA	NA	TRBJ1-2	TGCGCCAGCAGTGGCCGGGGTCGGGGTGGCTACACCTTC	CASSGRGRGGYTF
TRBV19	NA	once	TRBJ1-2	TGTGCCAGTAGTATACAGGGTCCTAACTATGGCTACACCTTC	CASSIQGPNYGYTF
TRBV7-2	NA	NA	TRBJ2-3	TGTGCCAGCAGCCCTACCCCGGGAGCCCGGGAGACGCAGTATTTT	CASSPTPGARETQYF
TRBV6-1	NA	NA	TRBJ1-5	TGTGCCAGCAGTGAAGCCCCTCTAGGCCCCTGGGTAGGTCAGCCCCAGCATTTT	CASSEAPLGPWVGQPQHF
TRBV5-1	TRBD1	once	TRBJ1-4	TGCGCCAGCAGCCAGACAGGGGGTAATGAAAAACTGTTTTTT	CASSQTGGNEKLFF
TRBV6-1	NA	NA	TRBJ2-1	TGTGCCAGCAGTGAAAGGACCGGGACACGCTCCTACAATGAGCAGTTCTTC	CASSERTGTRSYNEQFF
TRBV19	NA	NA	TRBJ1-4	TGTGCCAGTAGGCCGGGTCCCCCGGGTGAAAAACTGTTTTTT	CASRPGPPGEKLFF
TRBV27	TRBD1	NA	TRBJ1-1	TGTGCCAGCAGTTTATGGACAGGGAAAGGGGCTGAAGCTTTCTTT	CASSLWTGKGAEAFF
TRBV6-5	TRBD2	NA	TRBJ2-7	TGTGCCACCTACTTAGCGGGAATGAACGAGCAGTACTTC	CATYLAGMNEQYF
TRBV28	NA	few	TRBJ1-6	TGTGCCAGCAGTTTCCGACTGGATAATTCACCCCTCCACTTT	CASSFRLDNSPLHF